This TCR beta chain was identified during a study of T cells after posttransplantation cyclophosphamide. Sequencing was performed with immunoSEQ multiplex PCR; in TCRdb, only in-frame clones are kept and a portion is missing. The sample lists tens of thousands of clones; roughly nine tenths were seen once. This CDR3 spans 17 amino acids. V shed 3 bases, J shed 6 bases, and the junction held 9 bases outside the gene matches. Germline V gene sequence: CDR1 MRHNA, CDR2 SNTAGT. This TCR derives from a woman in her fifties or sixties in good health and a related stem cell transplant donor. Sequencing input: PBMCs. The J gene is TRBJ2-1, the V gene TRBV6-4, with 12 bases lining up with TRBD1. In DNA form, the CDR3 reads TGTGCCAGCAGTGATTTTGTCGGGACAGGGGGCCCCAATGAGCAGTTCTTC. Encoded protein: CASSDFVGTGGPNEQFF.